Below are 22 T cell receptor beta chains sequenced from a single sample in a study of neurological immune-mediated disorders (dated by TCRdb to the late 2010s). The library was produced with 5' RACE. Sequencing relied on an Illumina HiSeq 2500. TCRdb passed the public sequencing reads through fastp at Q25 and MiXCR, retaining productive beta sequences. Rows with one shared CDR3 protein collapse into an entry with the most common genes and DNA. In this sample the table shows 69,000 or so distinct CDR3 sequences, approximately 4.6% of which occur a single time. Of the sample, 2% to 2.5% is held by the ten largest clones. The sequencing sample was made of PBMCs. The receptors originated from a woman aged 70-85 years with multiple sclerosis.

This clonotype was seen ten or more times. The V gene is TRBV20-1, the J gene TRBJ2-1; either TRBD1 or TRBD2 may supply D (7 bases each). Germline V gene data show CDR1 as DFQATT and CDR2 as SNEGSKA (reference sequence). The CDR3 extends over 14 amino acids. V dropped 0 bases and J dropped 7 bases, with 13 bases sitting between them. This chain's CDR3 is CSARDAQGGNEQFF. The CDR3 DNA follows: TGCAGTGCTAGAGATGCCCAGGGGGGGAATGAGCAGTTCTTC.

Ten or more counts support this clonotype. CDR3 loop: CASSRDVGEKLFF. CDR3 nucleotides: TGTGCCAGCAGCCGGGACGTGGGGGAAAAACTGTTTTTT. This sequence joins TRBV7-2 and TRBJ1-4; weak D call: TRBD1 (5 bases). CDR1 SGHTA and CDR2 FQGNSA come from the germline V gene. This CDR3 spans 13 amino acids. V was clipped by 5 bases and J by 8 bases, with 12 bases between them. Full variable domain (missing parts from reference TRBV7-2 and TRBJ1-4): GAGVSQSPSNKVTEKGKDVELRCDPISGHTALYWYRQSLGQGLEFLIYFQGNSAPDKSGLPSDRFSAERTGGSVSTLTIQRTQQEDSAVYLCASSRDVGEKLFFGSGTQLSVL.

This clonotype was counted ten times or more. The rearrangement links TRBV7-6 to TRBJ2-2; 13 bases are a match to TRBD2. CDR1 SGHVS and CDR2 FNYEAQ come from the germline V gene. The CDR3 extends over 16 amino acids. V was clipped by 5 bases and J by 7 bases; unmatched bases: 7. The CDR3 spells CASSRTSGRASGELFF. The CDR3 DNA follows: TGTGCCAGCAGCAGAACTAGCGGGAGGGCCAGCGGGGAGCTGTTTTTT.

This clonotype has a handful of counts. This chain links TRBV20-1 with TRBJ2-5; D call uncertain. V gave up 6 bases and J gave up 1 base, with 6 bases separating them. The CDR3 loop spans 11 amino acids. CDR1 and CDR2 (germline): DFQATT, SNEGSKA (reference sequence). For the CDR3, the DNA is TGCAGTGCCAGAAGCCAAGAGACCCAGTACTTC. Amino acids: CSARSQETQYF.

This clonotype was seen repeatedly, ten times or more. DNA of the CDR3: TGTGCCAGCAGTTACATAATAGGTACGGTCTCCTACAATGAGCAGTTCTTC. It specifies CASSYIIGTVSYNEQFF. The genes are TRBV6-6 and TRBJ2-1; D is unclear. The CDR3 runs 17 residues. The germline gives CDR1 MNHNY, CDR2 SVGAGI (reference sequence). Trimming took off 2 bases at V and 0 bases at J, with 14 bases between the two ends.

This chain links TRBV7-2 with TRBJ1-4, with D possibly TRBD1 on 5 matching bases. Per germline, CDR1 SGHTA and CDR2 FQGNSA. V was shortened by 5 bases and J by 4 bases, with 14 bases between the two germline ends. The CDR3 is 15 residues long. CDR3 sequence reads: CASSPRGSDNEKLFF. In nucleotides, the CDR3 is TGTGCCAGCAGCCCCCGGGGCAGCGATAATGAAAAACTGTTTTTT.

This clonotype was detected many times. The CDR3 DNA reads TGCGCCAGCAGCTTGCTGAGGGGCGGGCCCCCCTCCTACGAGCAGTACTTC. Translated, it gives CASSLLRGGPPSYEQYF. The chain joins TRBV5-1 to TRBJ2-7, with D possibly being TRBD1 or TRBD2 (5 bases each). Germline assignment: CDR1 SGHRS and CDR2 YFSETQ. The CDR3 extends over 17 amino acids. V lost 1 base and J lost 0, with 17 bases in between.

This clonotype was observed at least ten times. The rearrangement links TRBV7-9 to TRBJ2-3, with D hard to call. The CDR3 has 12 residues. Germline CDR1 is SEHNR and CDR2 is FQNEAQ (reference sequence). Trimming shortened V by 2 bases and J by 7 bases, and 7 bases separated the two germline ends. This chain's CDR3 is CASSLSMNTQYF. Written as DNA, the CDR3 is TGTGCCAGCAGCTTAAGTATGAATACGCAGTATTTT.

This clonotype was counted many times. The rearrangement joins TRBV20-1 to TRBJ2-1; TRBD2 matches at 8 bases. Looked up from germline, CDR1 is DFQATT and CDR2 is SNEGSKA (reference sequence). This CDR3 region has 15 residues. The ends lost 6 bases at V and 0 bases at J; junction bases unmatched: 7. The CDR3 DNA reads TGCAGTGCCCAGCAACTAGCGGTCTCCTACAATGAGCAGTTCTTC. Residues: CSAQQLAVSYNEQFF.

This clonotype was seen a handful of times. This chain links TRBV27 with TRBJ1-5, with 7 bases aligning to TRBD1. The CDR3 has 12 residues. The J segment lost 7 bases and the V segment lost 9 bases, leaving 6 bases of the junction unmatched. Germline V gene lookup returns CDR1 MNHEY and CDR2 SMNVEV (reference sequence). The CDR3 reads CASTTGRQPQHF. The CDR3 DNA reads TGTGCCAGTACGACAGGGCGGCAGCCCCAGCATTTT.

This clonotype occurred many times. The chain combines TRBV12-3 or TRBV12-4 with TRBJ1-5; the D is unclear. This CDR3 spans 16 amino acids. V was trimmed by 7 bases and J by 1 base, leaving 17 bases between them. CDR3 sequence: CASTTTAVRSNQPQHF. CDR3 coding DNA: TGTGCCAGCACTACCACCGCCGTAAGGAGCAATCAGCCCCAGCATTTT.

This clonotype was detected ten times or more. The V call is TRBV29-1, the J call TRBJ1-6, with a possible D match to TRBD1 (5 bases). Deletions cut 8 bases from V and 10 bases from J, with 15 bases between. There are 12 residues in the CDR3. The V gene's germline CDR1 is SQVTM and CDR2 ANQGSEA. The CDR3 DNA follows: TGCAGCCCCTGGGGCCCAAGGTCACCCCTCCACTTT. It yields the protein CSPWGPRSPLHF.

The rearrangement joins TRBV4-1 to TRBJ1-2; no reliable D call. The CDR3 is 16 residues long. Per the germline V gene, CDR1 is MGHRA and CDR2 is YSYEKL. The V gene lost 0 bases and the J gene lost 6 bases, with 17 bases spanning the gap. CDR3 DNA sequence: TGCGCCAGCAGCCAAGAAGGGCAAAGGGTCCTGGATGGCTACACCTTC. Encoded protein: CASSQEGQRVLDGYTF.

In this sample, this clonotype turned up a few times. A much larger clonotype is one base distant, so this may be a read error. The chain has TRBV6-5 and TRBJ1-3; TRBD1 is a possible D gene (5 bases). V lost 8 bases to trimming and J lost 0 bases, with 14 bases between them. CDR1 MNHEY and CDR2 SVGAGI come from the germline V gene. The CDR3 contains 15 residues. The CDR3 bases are TGTGCCAGCCGGAAAGGGGCCATCTCTGGAAACACCATATATTTT. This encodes CASRKGAISGNTIYF.

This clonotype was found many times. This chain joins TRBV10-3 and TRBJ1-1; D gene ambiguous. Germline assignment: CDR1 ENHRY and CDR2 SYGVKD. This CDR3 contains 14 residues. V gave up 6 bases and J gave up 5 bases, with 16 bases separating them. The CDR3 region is CAIREREGRTEAFF. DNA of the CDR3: TGTGCCATCAGGGAAAGGGAGGGTCGGACTGAAGCTTTCTTT.

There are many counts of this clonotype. In nucleotides, the CDR3 is TGTGCCATCAGTGAACCAGCGGGTACGAGCACAGATACGCAGTATTTT. It codes for CAISEPAGTSTDTQYF. This chain joins TRBV10-3 and TRBJ2-3; the D gene is possibly TRBD2 (6 bases). Trimming removed 3 bases at V and 0 bases at J, with 13 bases between. The CDR3 contains 16 residues. Germline values: CDR1 ENHRY, CDR2 SYGVKD.

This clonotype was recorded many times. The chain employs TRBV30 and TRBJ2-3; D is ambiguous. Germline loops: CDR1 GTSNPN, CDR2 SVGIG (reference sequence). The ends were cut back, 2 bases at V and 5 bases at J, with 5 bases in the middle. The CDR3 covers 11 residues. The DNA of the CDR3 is TGTGCCTGGAGTCCCCAAGATACGCAGTATTTT. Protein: CAWSPQDTQYF.

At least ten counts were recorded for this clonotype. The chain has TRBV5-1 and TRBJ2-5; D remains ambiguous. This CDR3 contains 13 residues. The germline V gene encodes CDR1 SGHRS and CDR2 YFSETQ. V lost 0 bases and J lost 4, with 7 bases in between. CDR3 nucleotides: TGCGCCAGCAGCTTGGTTGTTTCAGAGACCCAGTACTTC. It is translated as CASSLVVSETQYF.

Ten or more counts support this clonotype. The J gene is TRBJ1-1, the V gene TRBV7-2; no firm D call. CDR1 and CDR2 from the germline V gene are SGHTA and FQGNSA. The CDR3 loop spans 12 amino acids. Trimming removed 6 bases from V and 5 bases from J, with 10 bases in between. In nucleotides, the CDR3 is TGTGCCAGCAGTCCTCTCGGGACTGAAGCTTTCTTT. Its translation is CASSPLGTEAFF.

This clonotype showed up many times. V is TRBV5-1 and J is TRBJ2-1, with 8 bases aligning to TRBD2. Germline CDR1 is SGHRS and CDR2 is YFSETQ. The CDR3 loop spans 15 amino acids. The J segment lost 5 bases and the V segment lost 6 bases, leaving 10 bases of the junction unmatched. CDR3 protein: CASTAPGLVDNEQFF. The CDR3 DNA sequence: TGCGCCAGCACTGCACCGGGACTAGTTGACAATGAGCAGTTCTTC.

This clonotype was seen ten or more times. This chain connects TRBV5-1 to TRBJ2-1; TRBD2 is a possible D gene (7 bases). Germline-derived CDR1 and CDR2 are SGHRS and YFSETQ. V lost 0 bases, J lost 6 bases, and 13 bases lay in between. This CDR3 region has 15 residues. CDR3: CASSLAGGLGNEQFF. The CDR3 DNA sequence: TGCGCCAGCAGCTTGGCCGGGGGGCTCGGCAATGAGCAGTTCTTC.

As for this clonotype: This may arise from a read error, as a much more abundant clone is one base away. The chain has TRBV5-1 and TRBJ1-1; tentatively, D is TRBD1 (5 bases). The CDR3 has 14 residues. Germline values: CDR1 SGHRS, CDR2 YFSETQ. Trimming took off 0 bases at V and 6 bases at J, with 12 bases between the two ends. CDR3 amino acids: CASSLVGADAEAFF. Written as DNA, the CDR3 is TGCGCCAGCAGCTTGGTAGGGGCGGACGCTGAAGCTTTCTTT. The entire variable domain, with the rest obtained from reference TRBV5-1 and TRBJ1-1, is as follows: KAGVTQTPRYLIKTRGQQVTLSCSPISGHRSVSWYQQTPGQGLQFLFEYFSETQRNKGNFPGRFSGRQFSNSRSEMNVSTLELGDSALYLCASSLVGADAEAFFGQGTRLTVV.